A single sample is the source of the 31 T cell receptor beta chains below, sequenced in a study of T cell responses to AZD1222 COVID-19 vaccine. The table came from immunoSEQ multiplex PCR; TCRdb's copy has only in-frame clones and leaves some out. This table holds more than 95,000 clones, about nine tenths found once. Sequences were derived from peripheral blood, sampled on day 0 of AZD1222 vaccination. These TCRs come from an adult in good health.

This chain connects TRBV9 to TRBJ1-4, with 7 bases matching TRBD1. Germline V gene lookup returns CDR1 SGDLS and CDR2 YYNGEE. The J segment lost 13 bases and the V segment lost 0 bases, leaving 9 bases of the junction unmatched. The CDR3 covers 14 residues. CDR3 sequence: CASSVGQGDFLLFF. CDR3 sequence (DNA): TGTGCCAGCAGCGTAGGACAGGGAGACTTCCTACTGTTTTTT. Complete variable domain (other parts from reference TRBV9 and TRBJ1-4): DSGVTQTPKHLITATGQRVTLRCSPRSGDLSVYWYQQSLDQGLQFLIQYYNGEERAKGNILERFSAQQFPDLHSELNLSSLELGDSALYFCASSVGQGDFLLFFGSGTQLSVL.

This chain joins TRBV7-9 and TRBJ1-1; no clear D. Trimming stripped 5 bases from V and 11 bases from J, with 12 bases between. Germline assignment: CDR1 SEHNR and CDR2 FQNEAQ (reference sequence). The CDR3 contains 11 residues. CDR3 sequence: CASSPRGGAFF. The CDR3 DNA is TGTGCCAGCAGCCCACGGGGAGGCGCTTTCTTT.

As DNA, the CDR3 is TGTGCCACCAGTAAATACAGGGGGAGTTATGGCTACACCTTC. The encoded protein is CATSKYRGSYGYTF. This chain links TRBV24-1 with TRBJ1-2; 8 nucleotides agree with TRBD1. V lost 6 bases, J lost 5 bases, and 7 bases stayed unmatched. The CDR3 is 14 residues long. Germline lookup yields CDR1 KGHDR and CDR2 SFDVKD.

This clone was seen a handful of times. The genes are TRBV3-1 (or the pseudogene TRBV3-2) and TRBJ1-6; a weak D match, TRBD1 (5 bases). From germline, CDR1 is LGHDT and CDR2 YNNKEL (reference sequence). The CDR3 loop spans 15 amino acids. V dropped 4 bases and J dropped 9 bases, with 16 bases sitting between them. CDR3 protein: CASSPLRGSSSPLHF. The CDR3 coding sequence is TGTGCCAGCAGCCCATTGCGGGGCAGCTCTTCACCCCTCCACTTT.

The J gene is TRBJ2-2, the V gene TRBV4-1, with D possibly matching TRBD2 (5 bases). Germline V lookup: CDR1 MGHRA, CDR2 YSYEKL. This CDR3 region has 16 residues. Trimming shortened V by 1 base and J by 3 bases, and 12 bases separated the two germline ends. The CDR3, as DNA: TGCGCCAGCAGCCAAGGTCGGGGTTGGGACACCGGGGAGCTGTTTTTT. Translation gives CASSQGRGWDTGELFF.

As concerns this clone: The conserved phenylalanine or tryptophan normally closing the CDR3 is absent here, so this likely arose from a read error. The CDR3 DNA follows: TGTGCCACCAGTGACCCTGTCCGACAGGGGGCTTCACCCCTCCACCTT. Translation: CATSDPVRQGASPLHL. This sequence joins TRBV24-1 and TRBJ1-6; 10 nucleotides align to TRBD1. The CDR3 contains 16 residues. CDR1 and CDR2 (germline): KGHDR, SFDVKD. With V trimmed by 4 bases and J by 9 bases, 8 bases remained unmatched.

This chain uses TRBV18 with TRBJ1-1; D ambiguous. The germline V gene has CDR1 KGHSH and CDR2 LQKENI. V was trimmed by 2 bases and J by 0 bases, leaving 4 bases between them. The CDR3 covers 13 residues. The CDR3 nucleotides read TGTGCCAGCTCACCAGGGTTGAACACTGAAGCTTTCTTT. The encoded protein is CASSPGLNTEAFF. Drawing the rest from reference TRBV18 and TRBJ1-1, the complete variable domain is NAGVMQNPRHLVRRRGQEARLRCSPMKGHSHVYWYRQLPEEGLKFMVYLQKENIIDESGMPKERFSAEFPKEGPSILRIQQVVRGDSAAYFCASSPGLNTEAFFGQGTRLTVV.

This rearrangement joins TRBV2 to TRBJ2-2; D call uncertain. CDR1 and CDR2 from the germline V gene are SNHLY and FYNNEI. This CDR3 has 14 amino acids. V was clipped by 6 bases and J by 1 base, with 9 bases between them. The DNA for the CDR3 is TGTGCCAGCAGGGTGGAAAAGAACACCGGGGAGCTGTTTTTT. Translating gives CASRVEKNTGELFF.

The chain joins TRBV10-3 to TRBJ1-6, with D perhaps matching TRBD1 (6 bases). V was pared by 6 bases and J by 14 bases, with 11 bases between. Germline values: CDR1 ENHRY, CDR2 SYGVKD. This CDR3 contains 11 residues. Written as DNA, the CDR3 is TGTGCCATCAGAACAGGGCGGGCCCTCCACTTT. It translates to CAIRTGRALHF.

In DNA, the CDR3 is TGTGCCAGCAGACCCCGGGACAGGGGCTCCTACGAGCAGTACTTC. Its translation: CASRPRDRGSYEQYF. The chain is built from TRBV6-6 and TRBJ2-7; 10 positions match TRBD1. Looked up from germline, CDR1 is MNHNY and CDR2 is SVGAGI (reference sequence). With V trimmed by 6 bases and J by 0 bases, 5 bases remained unmatched. The CDR3 runs 15 residues.

V is TRBV11-2 and J is TRBJ2-3, with no clear D. V lost 2 bases and J 0 bases, leaving 9 bases between the germline ends. The CDR3 sequence is 15 residues long. The germline V gene has CDR1 SGHAT and CDR2 FQNNGV. The DNA of the CDR3 is TGTGCCAGCAGCTTATTCGGTGGGAGCACAGATACGCAGTATTTT. Protein product: CASSLFGGSTDTQYF.

V usage is TRBV11-2 and J usage is TRBJ2-2; no clear D gene. The CDR3 consists of 15 residues. V shed 4 bases and J shed 3 bases, with 12 bases lying between them. Germline V CDR1 and CDR2: SGHAT, FQNNGV. The CDR3, as DNA: TGTGCCAGCAGCTCCGTGGTGGTACACACCGGGGAGCTGTTTTTT. Translation gives CASSSVVVHTGELFF.

The genes are TRBV5-1 and TRBJ1-4, with D uncertain. This CDR3 region has 16 residues. Germline CDR1 and CDR2: SGHRS and YFSETQ. Trimming removed 0 bases from V and 5 bases from J, with 14 bases in between. CDR3 region: CASSLDMGVGNEKLFF. The CDR3 DNA sequence: TGCGCCAGCAGCTTGGATATGGGTGTAGGGAATGAAAAACTGTTTTTT.

The chain couples TRBV18 to TRBJ2-7; either TRBD1 or TRBD2 may supply D (5 bases each). Trimming cost V 4 bases and J 0 bases, with 16 bases left between them. CDR3 length: 16 amino acids. The germline V gene encodes CDR1 KGHSH and CDR2 LQKENI. The CDR3 DNA is TGTGCCAGCTCACAGGGGACGCCTGACCTCTCCTACGAGCAGTACTTC. Translated, it gives CASSQGTPDLSYEQYF.

The chain is built from TRBV11-2 and TRBJ1-2; 9 positions match TRBD1. Germline CDR1 and CDR2: SGHAT and FQNNGV. CDR3 length: 15 amino acids. J was trimmed by 5 bases and V by 5 bases; bases with no gene match: 9. In DNA form, the CDR3 reads TGTGCCAGCAGCCATTATCTGGGACAGGGTTATGGCTACACCTTC. It is translated as CASSHYLGQGYGYTF.

The chain carries TRBV30 and TRBJ2-2; 9 nucleotides line up with TRBD2. The CDR3 is made up of 14 amino acids. The germline gives CDR1 GTSNPN, CDR2 SVGIG (reference sequence). With V trimmed by 1 base and J by 3 bases, 0 bases remained unmatched. DNA for the CDR3: TGTGCCTGGAGTGGACTAGCGGACACCGGGGAGCTGTTTTTT. It translates to CAWSGLADTGELFF.

The chain recombines TRBV18 with TRBJ2-7; TRBD1 matches at 9 bases. The CDR3 sequence is 14 residues long. V gave up 3 bases and J gave up 3 bases; unmatched junction bases: 3. In germline, CDR1 is KGHSH, CDR2 LQKENI. CDR3 loop: CASSPRQGVYEQYF. The CDR3 DNA reads TGTGCCAGCTCACCCCGACAGGGGGTCTACGAGCAGTACTTC.

The J gene is TRBJ2-7, the V gene TRBV10-1; 9 bases are shared with TRBD1. V shed 4 bases and J 2 bases; nucleotides not matched to a gene: 3. This CDR3 region has 14 residues. CDR1 and CDR2 (germline): WNHNN, SYGVQD (reference sequence). CDR3 sequence (DNA): TGCGCCAGCAGTGGTGGGACAGGGACCTACGAGCAGTACTTC. It codes for CASSGGTGTYEQYF.

The V gene is TRBV6-5, the J gene TRBJ2-5; D tentatively reads TRBD1 or TRBD2 (7 bases each). The CDR3 is 13 residues long. Trimming cost V 6 bases and J 6 bases, with 14 bases left between them. Germline V gives CDR1 MNHEY, CDR2 SVGAGI. The CDR3 region is CASRGEGAKTQYF. The CDR3 coding sequence is TGTGCCAGCAGGGGGGAGGGGGCAAAGACCCAGTACTTC.

The chain is built from TRBV11-2 and TRBJ1-2, with D maybe TRBD1 (5 bases). CDR1 SGHAT and CDR2 FQNNGV come from the germline V gene. V lost 5 bases and J 7 bases, leaving 17 bases between the germline ends. There are 14 residues in the CDR3. CDR3 DNA: TGTGCCAGCAGCAAGATCGGGACTGCAACTGGCTACACCTTC. It yields the protein CASSKIGTATGYTF.

This clone was picked up one time. J is TRBJ2-7 and V is TRBV12-3 or TRBV12-4; D possibly corresponds to TRBD2 (6 bases). This CDR3 is built from 12 residues. V shed 6 bases and J shed 1 base, with 7 bases lying between them. CDR3 nucleotides: TGTGCCAGCAGGCGGGGTTCCTACGAGCAGTACTTC. This gives the protein CASRRGSYEQYF.

The gene calls are TRBV5-4 and TRBJ2-5; D perhaps matches TRBD2 (5 bases). The CDR3 covers 15 residues. Germline loops: CDR1 SGHNT, CDR2 YYREEE (reference sequence). V lost 0 bases, J lost 5 bases, and 14 bases lay in between. The DNA for the CDR3 is TGTGCCAGCAGCTTGGGGTCCGGGGTTCAGGAGACCCAGTACTTC. It encodes CASSLGSGVQETQYF.

This clone is judged medium-sized. The chain combines TRBV12-3 or TRBV12-4 with TRBJ1-2; D remains unclear. V lost 3 bases and J 8 bases, leaving 10 bases between the germline ends. This CDR3 is built from 12 residues. In nucleotides, the CDR3 is TGTGCCAGCAGTTTTTCCCCGGGCGGCTACACCTTC. Protein product: CASSFSPGGYTF.

The V call is TRBV2, the J call TRBJ2-7; a possible D gene is TRBD1 (5 bases). Trimming left V 4 bases short and J 7 bases short, with 11 bases between. This CDR3 region has 12 residues. CDR1 SNHLY and CDR2 FYNNEI come from the germline V gene. The CDR3 DNA is TGTGCCAGCAGTGTCGATTACAGGGAGCAGTACTTC. It codes for CASSVDYREQYF.

The chain uses TRBV3-1 (or the pseudogene TRBV3-2) and TRBJ2-1; D is perhaps TRBD1 or TRBD2 (6 bases each). CDR3 size: 15 residues. Germline V lookup: CDR1 LGHDT, CDR2 YNNKEL (reference sequence). V was trimmed by 2 bases and J by 9 bases, leaving 17 bases between them. The CDR3 DNA sequence: TGTGCCAGCAGCCAAACACTAGTGGGGGGCCCTGAGCAGTTCTTC. Translated: CASSQTLVGGPEQFF.

Only a few counts were recorded for this clone. The chain joins TRBV28 to TRBJ2-7, with 9 nucleotides matching TRBD1. Germline V gives CDR1 MDHEN, CDR2 SYDVKM. The CDR3 totals 17 residues. Trimming took 4 bases from V and 0 from J; bases not matched to a gene: 10. CDR3 region: CASSSLMTGGSSYEQYF. The CDR3 coding sequence is TGTGCCAGCAGTTCACTGATGACAGGGGGGAGCTCCTACGAGCAGTACTTC.

This clone was seen a handful of times. The chain links TRBV18 to TRBJ1-1, with D maybe TRBD1 (6 bases). CDR3 length: 15 amino acids. Germline CDR1 and CDR2: KGHSH and LQKENI. V lost 6 bases and J 1 base, leaving 15 bases between the germline ends. CDR3 sequence reads: CASSPIRTENTEAFF. CDR3 nucleotide sequence: TGTGCCAGCTCCCCTATTCGGACAGAGAACACTGAAGCTTTCTTT.

The gene calls are TRBV19 and TRBJ1-5, with 7 bases lining up with TRBD1. The junction had 9 bases not matched to a gene; V was cut back by 6 bases and J by 7 bases. CDR3 length equals 14 residues. From germline, CDR1 is LNHDA and CDR2 SQIVND (reference sequence). The CDR3, as DNA: TGTGCCAGTAGCACGACAGGGCCGCGCCAGCCCCAGCATTTT. This gives the protein CASSTTGPRQPQHF.

V and J are TRBV6-1 and TRBJ1-3; D is ambiguous. Germline CDR1 MNHNS, CDR2 SASEGT. This CDR3 is built from 13 residues. Trimming shortened V by 3 bases and J by 6 bases, and 9 bases separated the two germline ends. The CDR3 sequence is CASSDRGQNTIYF. DNA for the CDR3: TGTGCCAGCAGTGATCGGGGTCAAAACACCATATATTTT.

The chain employs TRBV6-1 and TRBJ2-1; unclear D gene. The CDR3 length is 16 residues. The V gene lost 2 bases and the J gene lost 5 bases, with 16 bases spanning the gap. Germline CDR1 and CDR2: MNHNS and SASEGT. CDR3 DNA: TGTGCCAGCAGTGAACTGAGAATAACCCAAAACAATGAGCAGTTCTTC. Amino acid sequence: CASSELRITQNNEQFF.

This chain joins TRBV5-4 and TRBJ2-5; D is perhaps TRBD1 (5 bases). The CDR3 sequence is 14 residues long. Between the trimmed V and J ends, which lost 0 bases and 2 bases, there was a span of 8 bases. CDR1 and CDR2 (germline): SGHNT, YYREEE (reference sequence). CDR3 in DNA: TGTGCCAGCAGCTTGGAACAGGCACAAGAGACCCAGTACTTC. Its translation is CASSLEQAQETQYF.